These T cell receptor beta chains were read from a single sample in a study of vaccination and CD4 T cells after COVID-19. TCRdb processed the PCR reads anew with MiXCR; each CDR3 protein has one entry. The sample gives approximately 20,000 distinct CDR3 sequences, under 80% of which show up once; about 21% is in the top ten. For these receptors, no antigen is known. Sequencing used CD4+ T cells from blood, cultured in vitro, obtained before SARS-CoV-2 vaccination. These receptors were taken from a human donor who received a COVID-19 vaccine. The CDR3 runs from the conserved cysteine through the conserved F or W. D genes are given only for firm matches. Only some rows state a clone size, as once, few, many or a class for expanded clones.

few TRBJ1-6 13 TRBV29-1 - CSVAESTDSPLHF TGCAGCGTTGCGGAATCGACAGATTCACCCCTCCACTTT
- TRBJ2-3 19 TRBV7-6 TRBD2 CASSSRTSGGPSCTDTQYF TGTGCCAGCAGCTCGCGGACTAGCGGGGGGCCCTCCTGCACAGATACGCAGTATTTT
- TRBJ2-2 17 TRBV11-3 - CASNRLPGDSNTGELFF TGTGCCAGCAACCGTCTCCCAGGGGATTCAAACACCGGGGAGCTGTTTTTT
medium-sized TRBJ2-3 12 TRBV20-1 - CSPRHVPDTQYF TGCAGTCCCCGGCATGTCCCAGATACGCAGTATTTT
- TRBJ1-5 17 TRBV2 - CASSDREIFYSNQPQHF TGTGCCAGCAGCGACCGGGAGATATTTTATAGCAATCAGCCCCAGCATTTT
- TRBJ1-6 15 TRBV20-1 TRBD1 CSAKTGGDYNSPLHF TGCAGTGCCAAGACAGGGGGGGACTATAATTCACCCCTCCACTTT
- TRBJ2-5 16 TRBV19 TRBD2 CASSSPRGGGGETQYF TGTGCCAGTAGCTCTCCCCGTGGCGGGGGTGGAGAGACCCAGTACTTC
- TRBJ1-2 13 TRBV27 - CASSLLSRGGYTF TGTGCCAGCAGTTTATTAAGTAGGGGAGGCTACACCTTC
- TRBJ2-5 15 TRBV7-8 TRBD1 CASSLGGTGQENQYF TGTGCCAGCAGCTTAGGCGGGACAGGCCAAGAGAACCAGTACTTC
- TRBJ2-5 16 TRBV24-1 TRBD1 CATSDFATGVRETQYF TGTGCCACCAGTGATTTCGCGACAGGGGTTCGGGAGACCCAGTACTTC
- TRBJ2-3 13 TRBV7-3 - CASSPTGTDTQYF TGTGCCAGCAGCCCCACGGGCACGGATACGCAGTATTTT
- TRBJ2-3 14 TRBV20-1 TRBD1 CSARNRGGTDTQYF TGCAGTGCTAGAAACAGGGGGGGCACAGATACGCAGTATTTT